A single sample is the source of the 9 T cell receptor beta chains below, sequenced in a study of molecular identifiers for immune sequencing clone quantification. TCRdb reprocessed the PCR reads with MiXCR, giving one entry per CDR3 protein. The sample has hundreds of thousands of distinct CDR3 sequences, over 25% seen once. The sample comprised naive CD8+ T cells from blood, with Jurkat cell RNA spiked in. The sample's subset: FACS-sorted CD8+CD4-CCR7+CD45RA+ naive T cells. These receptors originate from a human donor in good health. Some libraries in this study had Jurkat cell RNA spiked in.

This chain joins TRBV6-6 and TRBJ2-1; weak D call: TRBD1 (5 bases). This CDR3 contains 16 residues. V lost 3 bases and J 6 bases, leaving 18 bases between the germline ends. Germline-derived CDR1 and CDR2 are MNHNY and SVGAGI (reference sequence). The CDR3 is CASSYLVKPTGNEQFF. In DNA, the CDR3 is TGTGCCAGCAGTTATCTAGTAAAACCTACAGGCAATGAGCAGTTCTTC.

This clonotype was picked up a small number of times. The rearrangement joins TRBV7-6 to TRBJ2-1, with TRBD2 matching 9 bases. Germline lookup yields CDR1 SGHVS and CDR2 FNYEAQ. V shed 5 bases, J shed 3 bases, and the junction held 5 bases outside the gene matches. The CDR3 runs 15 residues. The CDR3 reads CASSASGNFYNEQFF. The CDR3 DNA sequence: TGTGCCAGCAGCGCTAGCGGGAATTTCTACAATGAGCAGTTCTTC.

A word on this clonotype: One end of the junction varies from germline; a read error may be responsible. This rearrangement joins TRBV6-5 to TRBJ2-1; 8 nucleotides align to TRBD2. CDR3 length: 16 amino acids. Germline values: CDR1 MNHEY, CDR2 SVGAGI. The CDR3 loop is CASSYSWLAGYDEQFF. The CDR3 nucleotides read TGTGCCAGCAGTTACTCGTGGCTAGCGGGCTACGATGAGCAGTTCTTC.

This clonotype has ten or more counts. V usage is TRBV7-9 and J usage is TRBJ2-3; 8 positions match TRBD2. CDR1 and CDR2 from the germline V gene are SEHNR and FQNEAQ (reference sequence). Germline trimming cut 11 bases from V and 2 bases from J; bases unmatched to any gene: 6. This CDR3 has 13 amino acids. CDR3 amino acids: CASGREYTDTQYF. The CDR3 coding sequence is TGTGCCTCCGGGAGGGAGTACACAGATACGCAGTATTTT.

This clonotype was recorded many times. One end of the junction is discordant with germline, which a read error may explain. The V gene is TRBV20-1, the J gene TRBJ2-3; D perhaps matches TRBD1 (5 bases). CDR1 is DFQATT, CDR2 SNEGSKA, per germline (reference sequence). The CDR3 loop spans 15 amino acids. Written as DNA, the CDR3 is TGCAGTGCGAGAGAAGGGCAGGGTGCCACAGATACGCAGTATTTT. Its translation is CSAREGQGATDTQYF.

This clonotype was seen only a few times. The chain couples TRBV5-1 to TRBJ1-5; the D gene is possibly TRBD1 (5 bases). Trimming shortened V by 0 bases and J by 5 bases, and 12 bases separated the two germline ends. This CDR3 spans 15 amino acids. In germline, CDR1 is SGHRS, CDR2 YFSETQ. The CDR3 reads CASSLVGGEHQPQHF. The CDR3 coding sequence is TGCGCCAGCAGCTTGGTGGGGGGGGAGCATCAGCCCCAGCATTTT.

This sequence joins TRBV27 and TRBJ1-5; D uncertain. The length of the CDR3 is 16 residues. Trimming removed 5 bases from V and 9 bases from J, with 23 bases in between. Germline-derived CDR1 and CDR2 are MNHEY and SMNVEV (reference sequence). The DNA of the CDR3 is TGTGCCAGCAGTCCGGACCGCGGGGTAGCATATCCGCCCCAGCATTTT. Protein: CASSPDRGVAYPPQHF.

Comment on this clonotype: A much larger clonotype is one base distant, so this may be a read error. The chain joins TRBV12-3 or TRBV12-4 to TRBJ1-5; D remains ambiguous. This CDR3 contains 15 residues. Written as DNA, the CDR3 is TGTGCCAGCAGTTTAAGTTCGATTGGCAATCAGCCCAAGCATTTT. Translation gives CASSLSSIGNQPKHF.

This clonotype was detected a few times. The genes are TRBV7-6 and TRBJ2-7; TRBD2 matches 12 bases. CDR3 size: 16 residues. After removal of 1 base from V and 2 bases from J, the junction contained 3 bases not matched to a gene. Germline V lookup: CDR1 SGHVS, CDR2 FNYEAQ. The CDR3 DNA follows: TGTGCCAGCAGCTTAGGCACTAGCGGGGGGACCTACGAGCAGTACTTC. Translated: CASSLGTSGGTYEQYF.